Shown below are 30 T cell receptor beta chains from a single sample sequenced in a study of Graves' ophthalmopathy and Graves' hyperthyroidism. Scientists amplified the TCR beta CDR3 regions from RNA transcripts. An opening RT-PCR round employed HTBI primers and preceded a second-round multiplex PCR. From the multiplex PCR reads, TCRdb called clonotypes with MiXCR, one entry per CDR3 protein. The sample shows almost 750,000 distinct CDR3 sequences, 40% of them seen only once. The source material was peripheral blood. The receptors shown here come from an adult man with Graves' ophthalmopathy.

In this sample, this clonotype turned up many times. The chain uses TRBV10-3 and TRBJ2-2; 10 nucleotides line up with TRBD2. Germline V gene data show CDR1 as ENHRY and CDR2 as SYGVKD. The CDR3 is 16 amino acids. V was clipped by 2 bases and J by 6 bases; unmatched bases: 6. The chain's CDR3 is CAISEGLAGAAGELFF. CDR3 coding DNA: TGTGCCATCAGTGAGGGGCTAGCGGGAGCGGCCGGGGAGCTGTTTTTT.

The chain couples TRBV12-3 or TRBV12-4 to TRBJ2-2; D gene unclear. The CDR3 has 17 residues. V shed 2 bases and J shed 4 bases, with 17 bases lying between them. CDR3 sequence reads: CASSLLEYGTGTGELFF. For the CDR3, the DNA is TGTGCCAGCAGTTTACTAGAATACGGTACGGGCACCGGGGAGCTGTTTTTT.

The chain joins TRBV2 to TRBJ1-1; D is undetermined. V was clipped by 9 bases and J by 6 bases, with 14 bases between them. Germline-derived CDR1 and CDR2 are SNHLY and FYNNEI. CDR3 size: 12 residues. The CDR3 sequence is CARARVGAEAFF. CDR3 coding DNA: TGTGCCAGGGCAAGGGTCGGGGCTGAAGCTTTCTTT.

V gene TRBV7-9 combines with J gene TRBJ2-3; no clear D gene. Trimming left V 1 base short and J 2 bases short, with 4 bases between. The V gene's germline CDR1 is SEHNR and CDR2 FQNEAQ (reference sequence). The CDR3 extends over 13 amino acids. The DNA of the CDR3 is TGTGCCAGCAGCTTAGTCGTCACAGATACGCAGTATTTT. Translation gives CASSLVVTDTQYF.

The chain employs TRBV7-9 and TRBJ2-3, with D uncertain. Deletions cut 4 bases from V and 10 bases from J, with 24 bases between. This CDR3 is built from 16 residues. CDR1 is SEHNR, CDR2 FQNEAQ, per germline (reference sequence). CDR3 bases: TGTGCCAGCAGCTCCTTAGGGTCGGCAGCCTTGGATGCGCAGTATTTT. Its protein product is CASSSLGSAALDAQYF.

With respect to this clonotype: A much bigger clone sits one base away, suggesting this may be a read error. This chain uses TRBV7-9 with TRBJ1-1; 7 bases line up with TRBD1. From germline, CDR1 is SEHNR and CDR2 FQNEAQ (reference sequence). The CDR3 totals 13 residues. In DNA, the CDR3 is TGTTCCAGCAGCTTCGACAGGGACACTGAAGCTTTCTTT. Protein: CSSSFDRDTEAFF.

This clonotype was seen many times. The chain is built from TRBV9 and TRBJ2-6, with TRBD2 identical over 8 bases. In germline, CDR1 is SGDLS, CDR2 YYNGEE. The ends lost 4 bases at V and 0 bases at J; junction bases unmatched: 9. This CDR3 has 18 residues. CDR3 bases: TGTGCCAGCAGCACACGGACTAGCCTCACCTCTGGGGCCAACGTCCTGACTTTC. It is translated as CASSTRTSLTSGANVLTF.

This clonotype came up many times. The chain recombines TRBV29-1 with TRBJ2-7, with D maybe TRBD2 (5 bases). V was cut by 2 bases and J by 3 bases, with 14 bases left in between. The CDR3 is 14 residues long. Germline lookup yields CDR1 SQVTM and CDR2 ANQGSEA. The CDR3 reads CSVEKLPGSYEQYF. The CDR3 nucleotides are TGCAGCGTTGAAAAATTGCCGGGGAGCTACGAGCAGTACTTC.

The chain uses TRBV10-3 and TRBJ2-2; tentative D call: TRBD2 (5 bases). Trimming took off 2 bases at V and 7 bases at J, with 8 bases between the two ends. Per germline, CDR1 ENHRY and CDR2 SYGVKD. CDR3 size: 13 residues. For the CDR3, the DNA is TGTGCCATCAGTGAGGAGGGCAACGGGGAGCTGTTTTTT. Translating it yields CAISEEGNGELFF.

This clonotype was recorded many times. The gene calls are TRBV24-1 and TRBJ1-2; no clear D gene. CDR3 size: 15 residues. Trimming stripped 1 base from V and 6 bases from J, with 14 bases between. The V gene's germline CDR1 is KGHDR and CDR2 SFDVKD. This chain's CDR3 is CATSDFRRARNGYTF. In DNA, the CDR3 is TGTGCCACCAGTGATTTTCGCAGAGCCAGGAATGGCTACACCTTC.

The chain recombines TRBV20-1 with TRBJ1-6, with TRBD1 as a possible D gene (6 bases). CDR3 size: 16 residues. The V gene lost 0 bases and the J gene lost 6 bases, with 15 bases spanning the gap. Looked up from germline, CDR1 is DFQATT and CDR2 is SNEGSKA (reference sequence). CDR3 in DNA: TGCAGTGCTAGAGATTTCGTCCAGGGGAGTAATTCACCCCTCCACTTT. This gives the protein CSARDFVQGSNSPLHF.

About this clonotype: It may be a read error: a sequence one base away is much more abundant. The gene calls are TRBV10-3 and TRBJ1-4; 7 positions agree with TRBD1. After removal of 10 bases from V and 8 bases from J, the junction contained 10 bases not matched to a gene. CDR1 and CDR2 from the germline V gene are ENHRY and SYGVKD. The CDR3 spans 13 residues. The DNA of the CDR3 is TGTGCCACAACGGAGGGGGCGCCGGAAAAACTGTTTTTT. The encoded protein is CATTEGAPEKLFF.

This clonotype was seen ten or more times. The CDR3 sequence is CATSRDENTEAFF. The CDR3, as DNA: TGTGCCACCAGCAGAGATGAGAACACTGAAGCTTTCTTT. V usage is TRBV15 and J usage is TRBJ1-1; D unresolved. The CDR3 has 13 amino acids. The ends were cut back, 0 bases at V and 1 base at J, with 3 bases in the middle. Germline V lookup: CDR1 LNHNV, CDR2 YYDKDF (reference sequence).

The chain is built from TRBV20-1 and TRBJ1-4; D not certain. Trimming cost V 6 bases and J 4 bases, with 6 bases left between them. Germline values: CDR1 DFQATT, CDR2 SNEGSKA (reference sequence). This CDR3 has 11 residues. The CDR3 is CSAGYNEKLFF. The CDR3 DNA reads as TGCAGTGCGGGTTATAATGAAAAACTGTTTTTT.

The DNA for the CDR3 is TGCAGTGCCGCGAAACCCAGGTATTGGACGGGGAATAGACTGAACACTGAAGCTTTCTTT. Translated, it gives CSAAKPRYWTGNRLNTEAFF. The chain employs TRBV20-1 and TRBJ1-1; no firm D call. Germline V gene sequence: CDR1 DFQATT, CDR2 SNEGSKA (reference sequence). The CDR3 loop spans 20 amino acids. Trimming removed 6 bases from V and 0 bases from J, with 32 bases in between.

This clonotype was seen more than once but under ten times. The J gene is TRBJ2-3, the V gene TRBV7-2, with 10 bases that match TRBD1. The germline V gene encodes CDR1 SGHTA and CDR2 FQGNSA. The junction had 5 bases not matched to a gene; V was cut back by 8 bases and J by 0 bases. The CDR3 is made up of 15 amino acids. This CDR3 reads CASGRTGGSTDTQYF. The CDR3 DNA reads as TGTGCCAGCGGGAGGACAGGGGGTAGCACAGATACGCAGTATTTT.

This clonotype was seen repeatedly, ten times or more. The chain employs TRBV12-3 or TRBV12-4 and TRBJ1-6; D not certain. CDR3 length: 13 amino acids. Trimming took off 2 bases at V and 8 bases at J, with 7 bases between the two ends. For the CDR3, the DNA is TGTGCCAGCAGTTTACGGTTCTATTCACCCCTCCACTTT. It translates to CASSLRFYSPLHF.

At least ten counts were recorded for this clonotype. Relative to the germline gene, one junction end is altered; a read error may explain this. This rearrangement joins TRBV4-1 to TRBJ2-7; a possible D gene is TRBD1 (6 bases). The CDR3 is 12 residues long. Germline CDR1 and CDR2: MGHRA and YSYEKL. DNA for the CDR3: TGTGCCAGCAGCCAGGATAGGGGGGAGCAGTACTTC. It is translated as CASSQDRGEQYF.

The table lists this clonotype with a few counts. V and J are TRBV7-9 and TRBJ2-2; D ambiguous. This CDR3 is 13 amino acids long. Germline V gene data show CDR1 as SEHNR and CDR2 as FQNEAQ (reference sequence). V was cut by 6 bases and J by 3 bases, with 8 bases left in between. The CDR3 loop reads CASSYRYTGELFF. The CDR3 DNA follows: TGTGCCAGCAGTTACCGGTACACCGGGGAGCTGTTTTTT.

This clonotype was counted ten times or more. This CDR3 reads CASSLLKAGSPLHF. The CDR3 bases are TGTGCCAGCAGCTTACTCAAGGCGGGGTCGCCCCTCCACTTT. The rearrangement links TRBV7-8 to TRBJ1-6; D unresolved. In germline, CDR1 is SGHVS, CDR2 FQNEAQ. This CDR3 is built from 14 residues. V dropped 2 bases and J dropped 13 bases, with 15 bases sitting between them.

This clonotype came up many times. The chain joins TRBV2 to TRBJ2-6; D unclear. Germline CDR1 is SNHLY and CDR2 is FYNNEI. The CDR3 totals 13 residues. V was clipped by 8 bases and J by 1 base, with 6 bases between them. The CDR3 is CASLWSGANVLTF. CDR3 nucleotides: TGTGCCAGCCTATGGTCTGGGGCCAACGTCCTGACTTTC.

This clonotype was recorded at least ten times. The V gene is TRBV10-3, the J gene TRBJ2-7; 12 nucleotides line up with TRBD2. Trimming cost V 4 bases and J 1 base; bases outside gene matches: 2. Germline assignment: CDR1 ENHRY and CDR2 SYGVKD. The CDR3 contains 15 residues. In DNA form, the CDR3 reads TGTGCCATCAGTGGACTAGCGGGGGATTCCTACGAGCAGTACTTC. It encodes CAISGLAGDSYEQYF.

This chain joins TRBV7-9 and TRBJ2-7, with D maybe TRBD1 (6 bases). Looked up from germline, CDR1 is SEHNR and CDR2 is FQNEAQ (reference sequence). CDR3 length: 13 residues. Trimming shortened V by 5 bases and J by 5 bases, and 13 bases separated the two germline ends. This CDR3 is CASSLTGLNEQYF. The CDR3 DNA is TGTGCCAGCAGCCTCACAGGGTTGAACGAGCAGTACTTC.

This clonotype was seen a single time. The missing conserved phenylalanine or tryptophan at the end of this CDR3 makes a read error likely. The DNA is omitted, as the CDR3 cannot be located on it reliably, and the CDR3 follows TCRdb's listing. The chain couples TRBV2 to TRBJ1-2; the D call of TRBD1 is as the table states it, not checked on the DNA. A total of 8 residues make up the CDR3, ends included. Germline V gene data show CDR1 as SNHLY and CDR2 as FYNNEI. The CDR3 loop is CASSYVRQ.

This clonotype was observed at least ten times. The chain links TRBV27 to TRBJ1-2, with 7 bases fitting TRBD1. Trimming took 5 bases from V and 2 from J; bases not matched to a gene: 5. Per germline, CDR1 MNHEY and CDR2 SMNVEV (reference sequence). CDR3 size: 14 residues. The CDR3 DNA reads as TGTGCCAGCAGTCCTACGACAGGGAACTATGGCTACACCTTC. Amino acid sequence: CASSPTTGNYGYTF.

This rearrangement joins TRBV29-1 to TRBJ2-7; no reliable D call. The CDR3 has 14 residues. Germline assignment: CDR1 SQVTM and CDR2 ANQGSEA. The CDR3 DNA reads as TGCAGTCCCCCCCGAGGCTCGCGTTCCTACGAGCAGTACTTC. It codes for CSPPRGSRSYEQYF.

This chain connects TRBV10-3 to TRBJ2-7; 9 positions match TRBD2. CDR1 is ENHRY and CDR2 is SYGVKD in the germline V gene. This CDR3 comprises 15 residues. V trimming: 6 bases; J trimming: 4 bases; junction bases outside the gene matches: 10. CDR3: CAIRDVRGGEYEQYF. CDR3 coding DNA: TGTGCCATCAGAGACGTGCGGGGGGGGGAATACGAGCAGTACTTC.

This clonotype has a count of ten or more. V and J are TRBV29-1 and TRBJ2-7, with 8 positions matching TRBD1. Per germline, CDR1 SQVTM and CDR2 ANQGSEA. This CDR3 region has 13 residues. With 4 bases clipped from V and 5 bases from J, the junction kept 7 bases outside the gene matches. CDR3 in amino acids: CSVGGTGVHEQYF. The CDR3 DNA is TGCAGCGTTGGCGGGACAGGAGTCCACGAGCAGTACTTC.

This chain links TRBV25-1 with TRBJ1-2, with D uncertain. Looked up from germline, CDR1 is MGHDK and CDR2 is SYGVNS. With 4 bases removed from V and 4 bases from J, the gap between germline ends came to 13 bases. The CDR3 runs 14 residues. As DNA, the CDR3 is TGTGCCAGCAGTGCTAGAATCGACACCTATGGCTACACCTTC. It specifies CASSARIDTYGYTF.

The V gene is TRBV25-1, the J gene TRBJ1-6; a possible D gene is TRBD1 (5 bases). Trimming left V 8 bases short and J 5 bases short, with 13 bases between. The germline V gene has CDR1 MGHDK and CDR2 SYGVNS. CDR3 length: 14 residues. This CDR3 reads CASPPGPDNSPLHF. The CDR3 DNA reads TGTGCCAGCCCACCGGGACCTGATAATTCACCCCTCCACTTT.